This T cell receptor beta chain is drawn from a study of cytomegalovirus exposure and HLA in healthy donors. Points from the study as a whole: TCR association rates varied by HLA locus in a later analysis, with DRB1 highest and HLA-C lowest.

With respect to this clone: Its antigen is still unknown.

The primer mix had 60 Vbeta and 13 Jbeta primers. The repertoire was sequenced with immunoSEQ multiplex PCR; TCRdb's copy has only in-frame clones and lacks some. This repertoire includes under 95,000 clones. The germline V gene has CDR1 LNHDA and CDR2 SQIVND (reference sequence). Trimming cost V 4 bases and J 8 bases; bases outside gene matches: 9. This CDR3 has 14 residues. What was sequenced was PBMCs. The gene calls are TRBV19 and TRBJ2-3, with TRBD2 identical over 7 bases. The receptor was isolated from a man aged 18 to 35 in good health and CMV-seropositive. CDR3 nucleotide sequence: TGTGCCAGTAGTAAAGAGGGACTAATTATTACGCAGTATTTT. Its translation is CASSKEGLIITQYF.